This TCR beta chain derives from a study of blood T cells in healthy people across ages. For the second PCR, which ran for about 6 to 11 cycles, a sample-barcoded 5' primer and a J-beta primer mix were used. Every sample gave at least 3 million paired-end reads containing CDR3. From the 5' RACE reads, TCRdb called clonotypes with MiXCR, one entry per CDR3 protein. The sample includes 1.5 million to 2 million distinct CDR3 sequences, 28% of them seen just once. Germline assignment: CDR1 SEHNR and CDR2 FQNEAQ (reference sequence). This CDR3 is 15 amino acids long. Losses at the gene ends were 4 bases for V and 3 bases for J; bases not matched to a gene: 7. This clonotype was detected many times.

V gene TRBV7-9 combines with J gene TRBJ2-7; 9 bases align to TRBD1. The receptor comes from a woman aged 25 to 39 in good health. Input material: blood. CDR3 amino acids: CASSWTGAENYEQYF. The CDR3 DNA sequence: TGTGCCAGCAGCTGGACAGGGGCGGAGAACTACGAGCAGTACTTC. Looking up the rest from reference TRBV7-9 and TRBJ2-7 gives the full variable domain: DTGVSQNPRHKITKRGQNVTFRCDPISEHNRLYWYRQTLGQGPEFLTYFQNEAQLEKSRLLSDRFSAERPKGSFSTLEIQRTEQGDSAMYLCASSWTGAENYEQYFGPGTRLTVT.